This note documents a single T cell receptor (beta chain) sequence. Between the trimmed V and J ends, which lost 0 bases and 4 bases, there was a span of 12 bases. The CDR3 is 15 amino acids. Germline V gene lookup returns CDR1 SGHRS and CDR2 YFSETQ. This entry comes from a study of neurological immune-mediated disorders. The study drew its healthy controls from blood bank volunteers in Maryland, USA. Unsorted libraries were prepared from 2 million PBMCs that had been stored at -80 C. The cDNA was produced through 5'RACE with 10-nucleotide random UMIs. Each CDR3 protein gets one entry after TCRdb re-called the 5' RACE reads with MiXCR. The table has over 15,000 distinct CDR3 sequences, less than 25% seen once.

The chain links TRBV5-1 to TRBJ2-3; no firm D call. Sequencing input: PBMCs. This TCR came from a man aged 50-60 years in good health. The DNA for the CDR3 is TGCGCCAGCAGCTTGGGGACCCGGCCGGCAGATACGCAGTATTTT. It specifies CASSLGTRPADTQYF.